This T cell receptor beta chain was sequenced in a study of long-term antiretroviral therapy in people with HIV. For this clone: The target antigen is unknown.

All donors provided no fewer than one pre-ART and no fewer than two post-ART PBMC samples. Sequencing relied on immunoSEQ assay v3.0, run at survey level. Sequencing used immunoSEQ multiplex PCR; TCRdb keeps in-frame clones, though not all of them. In the table there are about 23,000 clones, around 81% of which are singletons. General study points: Following ART, diversity rose but still fell short of transplant donor controls. Drawn between about 2004 and 2017, the blood was possibly obtained under older ART regimens. HIV repertoires spanned tighter CDR3 length ranges than controls did.

This CDR3 is 15 amino acids long. V was clipped by 0 bases and J by 3 bases, with 9 bases between them. CDR1 is PRHDT and CDR2 is FYEKMQ in the germline V gene (reference sequence). V is TRBV13 and J is TRBJ2-1; D gene unclear. The sequencing here drew on unsorted PBMCs, taken 1.6 years after starting antiretroviral therapy. This TCR was sampled from a man aged 40-55 years with HIV. The CDR3 loop is CASSLGGSGYNEQFF. CDR3 in DNA: TGTGCCAGCAGCTTAGGCGGTAGTGGCTACAATGAGCAGTTCTTC.